The next 31 T cell receptor beta chains were all read from a single sample in a study of identical twins. MiXCR, applied by TCRdb to the 5' RACE reads, yields one record per CDR3 protein. The table records approximately 620,000 distinct CDR3 sequences, about 9.4% of them present only once. Another study also made use of these data, one on yellow fever vaccine responses in identical twins.

Sequencing input: PBMCs. These receptors all stem from a woman aged 18-29 years in good health.

This clonotype showed up just a few times. The V gene is TRBV2, the J gene TRBJ1-5; 8 bases map to TRBD1. V lost 4 bases and J lost 0; bases outside the gene matches: 8. CDR3 length: 17 amino acids. CDR1 and CDR2 (germline): SNHLY, FYNNEI. As DNA, the CDR3 is TGTGCCAGCAGTGGGACAGGGAGAGGTATTAGCAATCAGCCCCAGCATTTT. It encodes CASSGTGRGISNQPQHF.

A few counts support this clonotype. The chain recombines TRBV7-2 with TRBJ2-5; perhaps TRBD1 as D (5 bases). Germline-derived CDR1 and CDR2 are SGHTA and FQGNSA. Trimming stripped 2 bases from V and 4 bases from J, with 14 bases between. The length of the CDR3 is 15 residues. CDR3 nucleotides: TGTGCCAGCAGCTTAAGGGTCGGCAGGGTAGAGACCCAGTACTTC. Its protein product is CASSLRVGRVETQYF.

This clonotype was seen a handful of times. The chain has TRBV4-1 and TRBJ1-4; TRBD1 agrees at 8 bases. Germline CDR1 reads MGHRA; CDR2 reads YSYEKL. J was trimmed by 5 bases and V by 4 bases; bases with no gene match: 9. This CDR3 has 16 residues. The CDR3 bases are TGCGCCAGCAGCCGAGAGACAGGGGCCGTCAATGAAAAACTGTTTTTT. Its protein product is CASSRETGAVNEKLFF.

The rearrangement links TRBV29-1 to TRBJ2-7, with unresolved D. The germline gives CDR1 SQVTM, CDR2 ANQGSEA. Trimming pared 0 bases from V and 4 bases from J, leaving 7 bases between. This CDR3 contains 12 residues. CDR3 in DNA: TGCAGCGTTGAAGATCACGGGTACGAGCAGTACTTC. It codes for CSVEDHGYEQYF.

This chain links TRBV30 with TRBJ1-5, with D tentatively TRBD1 (6 bases). This CDR3 is 14 amino acids long. Germline assignment: CDR1 GTSNPN and CDR2 SVGIG (reference sequence). The ends were cut back, 1 base at V and 7 bases at J, with 14 bases in the middle. The CDR3: CAWSARGGYQPQHF. As DNA, the CDR3 is TGTGCCTGGAGTGCCAGGGGCGGTTACCAGCCCCAGCATTTT. The whole variable domain, filled in from reference TRBV30 and TRBJ1-5, reads SQTIHQWPATLVQPVGSPLSLECTVEGTSNPNLYWYRQAAGRGLQLLFYSVGIGQISSEVPQNLSASRPQDRQFILSSKKLLLSDSGFYLCAWSARGGYQPQHFGDGTRLSIL.

The rearrangement uses TRBV12-3 or TRBV12-4 and TRBJ2-2; tentative D call: TRBD2 (5 bases). This CDR3 region has 18 residues. CDR3 in amino acids: CTRSLPSGGYLPHGELFF. Written as DNA, the CDR3 is TGTACCCGCAGTTTACCGAGCGGAGGATACCTACCCCACGGGGAGCTGTTTTTT.

The CDR3 region is CASSPQATGNRENEQYF. The DNA of the CDR3 is TGTGCCAGCAGCCCTCAAGCGACAGGGAATAGGGAAAACGAGCAGTACTTC. V and J are TRBV7-9 and TRBJ2-7; 7 positions match TRBD1. J gave up 5 bases and V 5 bases, and 18 bases lay outside the gene matches. This CDR3 has 17 amino acids. CDR1 SEHNR and CDR2 FQNEAQ come from the germline V gene (reference sequence).

The table lists this clonotype with many counts. V and J are TRBV12-3 or TRBV12-4 and TRBJ2-2, with 7 positions matching TRBD2. The CDR3 runs to 14 residues. Germline trimming cut 8 bases from V and 5 bases from J; bases unmatched to any gene: 8. The CDR3 nucleotides read TGTGCCAGCTGCCTGCTAGCGGTAACCGGGGAGCTGTTTTTT. Translating gives CASCLLAVTGELFF.

This clonotype was counted between two and nine times. This chain connects TRBV6-4 to TRBJ2-1, with 9 positions matching TRBD2. Germline V lookup: CDR1 MRHNA, CDR2 SNTAGT. This CDR3 is 14 amino acids long. V shed 5 bases, J shed 9 bases, and the junction held 8 bases outside the gene matches. The CDR3 reads CASSNLAGSGEQFF. CDR3 nucleotides: TGTGCCAGCAGTAACCTAGCGGGATCGGGTGAGCAGTTCTTC.

In the case of this clonotype: An end of the junction does not agree with germline; a read error may underlie this. The chain joins TRBV7-9 to TRBJ2-7, with 8 bases fitting TRBD2. Per the germline V gene, CDR1 is SEHNR and CDR2 is FQNEAQ (reference sequence). The CDR3 has 15 residues. Here the CDR3 DNA reads TGTGCCAGCAGCGCCCGTGAAGCGGGAGAGTACGAGCAGTATTTC. Translation: CASSAREAGEYEQYF. Full variable domain (missing parts from reference TRBV7-9 and TRBJ2-7): DTGVSQNPRHKITKRGQNVTFRCDPISEHNRLYWYRQTLGQGPEFLTYFQNEAQLEKSRLLSDRFSAERPKGSFSTLEIQRTEQGDSAMYLCASSAREAGEYEQYFGPGTRLTVT.

This clonotype was seen ten or more times. The chain has TRBV7-2 and TRBJ2-6; D is unclear. CDR3 size: 16 residues. CDR1 is SGHTA and CDR2 is FQGNSA in the germline V gene. Trimming left V 0 bases short and J 0 bases short, with 6 bases between. The chain's CDR3 is CASSLAGSSGANVLTF. The CDR3, as DNA: TGTGCCAGCAGCTTAGCCGGAAGCTCTGGGGCCAACGTCCTGACTTTC. The full variable domain, completed using reference TRBV7-2 and TRBJ2-6, is GAGVSQSPSNKVTEKGKDVELRCDPISGHTALYWYRQSLGQGLEFLIYFQGNSAPDKSGLPSDRFSAERTGGSVSTLTIQRTQQEDSAVYLCASSLAGSSGANVLTFGAGSRLTVL.

This chain uses TRBV27 with TRBJ2-3; D gene ambiguous. CDR1 and CDR2 from the germline V gene are MNHEY and SMNVEV (reference sequence). This CDR3 spans 15 amino acids. Trimming stripped 3 bases from V and 0 bases from J, with 10 bases between. The CDR3 coding sequence is TGTGCCAGCAGTTTGGTCGTAGTTAGCACAGATACGCAGTATTTT. Translating gives CASSLVVVSTDTQYF.

This clonotype was seen repeatedly, ten times or more. The V call is TRBV20-1, the J call TRBJ2-5, with TRBD2 matching 12 bases. The CDR3 has 17 residues. Looked up from germline, CDR1 is DFQATT and CDR2 is SNEGSKA (reference sequence). The V and J ends lost 1 base and 4 bases, in that order; junction bases with no gene match: 10. CDR3 loop: CSARGESTSGRGETQYF. CDR3 bases: TGCAGTGCTAGAGGGGAATCGACTAGCGGGAGAGGAGAGACCCAGTACTTC.

The chain combines TRBV6-1 with TRBJ2-2; the match to TRBD1 covers 7 bases. CDR3 length: 16 residues. Trimming removed 4 bases from V and 1 base from J; junction bases left unmatched: 6. Germline CDR1 MNHNS, CDR2 SASEGT. The CDR3 DNA sequence: TGTGCCAGCAGTGGATTTACAGGGGTGAACACCGGGGAGCTGTTTTTT. Encoded protein: CASSGFTGVNTGELFF.

In this sample, this clonotype turned up many times. The chain employs TRBV12-3 or TRBV12-4 and TRBJ2-7; 8 bases are shared with TRBD2. Trimming took 7 bases from V and 3 from J; bases not matched to a gene: 8. The length of the CDR3 is 14 residues. The CDR3 DNA reads TGTGCCAGCAACTTAGCGGGATCCAGCTACGAGCAGTACTTC. Translation: CASNLAGSSYEQYF.

This clonotype has a handful of counts. This chain joins TRBV28 and TRBJ1-1; D is ambiguous. Germline lookup yields CDR1 MDHEN and CDR2 SYDVKM. CDR3 size: 13 residues. V was shortened by 10 bases and J by 0 bases, with 12 bases between the two germline ends. The CDR3 bases are TGTGCCACACAGTCCGGGTTGAACACTGAAGCTTTCTTT. Translating it yields CATQSGLNTEAFF.

The chain is built from TRBV5-1 and TRBJ1-1; D not resolved. Between the trimmed V and J ends, which lost 4 bases and 4 bases, there was a span of 17 bases. The CDR3 totals 15 residues. The germline V gene has CDR1 SGHRS and CDR2 YFSETQ. The CDR3 nucleotides are TGCGCCAGCAGCCGTTCTGGGAGCTGGGGCACTGAAGCTTTCTTT. Its protein is CASSRSGSWGTEAFF.

The chain carries TRBV4-2 and TRBJ2-7, with 7 bases matching TRBD2. The germline gives CDR1 LGHNA, CDR2 YNFKEQ. The CDR3 extends over 16 amino acids. V trimming: 0 bases; J trimming: 9 bases; junction bases outside the gene matches: 14. As DNA, the CDR3 is TGTGCCAGCAGCCAAGATGAGGTGGGAGGGCCATCGTGGCAGTACTTC. Its translation is CASSQDEVGGPSWQYF.

This clonotype was counted at least ten times. The CDR3 here is CARRRGLGDRTNTEAFF. The DNA for the CDR3 is TGCGCCCGCCGACGTGGGCTAGGGGATCGGACGAACACTGAAGCTTTCTTT. This rearrangement joins TRBV5-1 to TRBJ1-1; tentatively, D is TRBD1 (5 bases). The CDR3 covers 17 residues. Germline CDR1 is SGHRS and CDR2 is YFSETQ. V gave up 10 bases and J gave up 1 base, with 26 bases separating them.

This clonotype was picked up many times. The V gene is TRBV5-1, the J gene TRBJ2-1; maybe TRBD2 (5 bases). In germline, CDR1 is SGHRS, CDR2 YFSETQ. Trimming shortened V by 4 bases and J by 3 bases, and 11 bases separated the two germline ends. The CDR3 runs 14 residues. The CDR3 nucleotides read TGCGCCAGCAGCGTGGACTGGAACTACAATGAGCAGTTCTTC. The encoded protein is CASSVDWNYNEQFF.

This clonotype has a handful of counts. The chain is built from TRBV5-6 and TRBJ2-7; 8 bases are shared with TRBD1. Germline values: CDR1 SGHDT, CDR2 YYEEEE. CDR3 length: 13 amino acids. Losses at the gene ends were 0 bases for V and 6 bases for J; bases not matched to a gene: 2. The CDR3 sequence is CASSLVGQGEQYF. The CDR3, as DNA: TGTGCCAGCAGCTTGGTTGGACAGGGCGAGCAGTACTTC.

The gene calls are TRBV4-2 and TRBJ1-1; unclear D gene. Trimming stripped 4 bases from V and 1 base from J, with 10 bases between. The CDR3 has 14 amino acids. The germline V gene has CDR1 LGHNA and CDR2 YNFKEQ. The CDR3 loop is CASSPQEGNTEAFF. The CDR3 DNA follows: TGTGCCAGCAGCCCCCAAGAGGGGAACACTGAAGCTTTCTTT.

This clonotype has more than one count but fewer than ten. This chain connects TRBV12-3 or TRBV12-4 to TRBJ2-4; 7 nucleotides line up with TRBD2. This CDR3 comprises 15 residues. Germline trimming cut 0 bases from V and 2 bases from J; bases unmatched to any gene: 1. CDR3 nucleotides: TGTGCCAGCAGTTTAGCGGGGGGGACCAAAAACATTCAGTACTTC. It encodes CASSLAGGTKNIQYF.

The V call is TRBV9, the J call TRBJ1-1, with D possibly matching TRBD1 (5 bases). The CDR3 length is 15 residues. Germline V gives CDR1 SGDLS, CDR2 YYNGEE. V was pared by 0 bases and J by 5 bases, with 14 bases between. The CDR3 region has the DNA TGTGCCAGCAGCGTAGAAGGGGCTGCTGAGACTGAAGCTTTCTTT. This codes for CASSVEGAAETEAFF.

This clonotype occurred a few times. J is TRBJ1-2 and V is TRBV24-1, with TRBD1 matching over 8 bases. The V gene's germline CDR1 is KGHDR and CDR2 SFDVKD. The CDR3 is 11 residues long. The V gene end was trimmed by 7 bases and the J gene end by 6 bases; junction bases not matched to a gene: 0. CDR3 protein: CATRTGDGYTF. The CDR3 DNA sequence: TGTGCCACCAGGACAGGGGATGGCTACACCTTC.

This clonotype was counted many times. J is TRBJ2-7 and V is TRBV4-3; 11 bases are a match to TRBD1. CDR1 LGHNA and CDR2 YSLEER come from the germline V gene. There are 15 residues in the CDR3. The junction had 7 bases not matched to a gene; V was cut back by 3 bases and J by 6 bases. The CDR3 reads CASSQLGQGASEQYF. The DNA for the CDR3 is TGCGCCAGCAGCCAGTTAGGACAGGGGGCGAGCGAGCAGTACTTC.

V and J are TRBV24-1 and TRBJ2-3; 14 bases are shared with TRBD2. The V segment lost 4 bases and the J segment 7 bases; nucleotides outside the gene matches: 6. Germline loops: CDR1 KGHDR, CDR2 SFDVKD. This CDR3 is built from 16 residues. CDR3 sequence: CATSEPGTSGSNTQYF. The CDR3 DNA follows: TGTGCCACCAGTGAACCCGGGACTAGCGGGAGCAATACGCAGTATTTT.

The chain recombines TRBV19 with TRBJ1-5, with 9 bases matching TRBD1. Per germline, CDR1 LNHDA and CDR2 SQIVND (reference sequence). The trim removed 6 bases at V and 4 bases at J, leaving 10 bases unmatched. There are 16 residues in the CDR3. In DNA, the CDR3 is TGTGCCAGTAGCCCCGGACAGGGGTTAAAGAATCAGCCCCAGCATTTT. This codes for CASSPGQGLKNQPQHF. Full variable domain (rest looked up from reference TRBV19 and TRBJ1-5): DGGITQSPKYLFRKEGQNVTLSCEQNLNHDAMYWYRQDPGQGLRLIYYSQIVNDFQKGDIAEGYSVSREKKESFPLTVTSAQKNPTAFYLCASSPGQGLKNQPQHFGDGTRLSIL.

The sample holds a few counts of this clonotype. The rearrangement joins TRBV24-1 to TRBJ2-7; D might be TRBD1 or TRBD2, each matching 5 bases. Germline V gene sequence: CDR1 KGHDR, CDR2 SFDVKD. V gave up 5 bases and J gave up 12 bases, with 19 bases separating them. This CDR3 region has 13 residues. The DNA for the CDR3 is TGTGCCACCAGTGCGAGGTGGGGTTTGGGACCGTACTTC. It translates to CATSARWGLGPYF.

This clonotype was picked up a small number of times. The V and J genes are TRBV12-3 or TRBV12-4 and TRBJ2-7, with D possibly TRBD1 on 5 matching bases. Trimming took 3 bases from V and 3 from J, leaving 12 bases between them. The CDR3 is 14 residues long. The CDR3 DNA sequence: TGTGCCAGCAGTTTGACCCTGGGGCTCTACGAGCAGTACTTC. It yields the protein CASSLTLGLYEQYF.

The chain combines TRBV4-3 with TRBJ1-1; 7 positions match TRBD1. CDR3 length: 15 residues. J gave up 1 base and V 1 base, and 3 bases lay outside the gene matches. Germline V gives CDR1 LGHNA, CDR2 YSLEER. The DNA of the CDR3 is TGCGCCAGCAGCCAAGGGACAGGAAAGAACACTGAAGCTTTCTTT. It codes for CASSQGTGKNTEAFF.